The rows below give T cell receptor beta chains drawn from one sample of a study of T cell repertoires in cytomegalovirus infection. TCRdb processed the reads anew with MiXCR; each CDR3 protein has one entry. The sample yields roughly 250,000 distinct CDR3 sequences, 9% to 15% seen once. What was sequenced was PBMCs. The receptors were gathered from a human donor in good health (CMV status not recorded). Some clones in this sample may be carry-over from other donors' samples. Each CDR3 is given with its conserved first and last residue. The D gene is left open where the match is weak. Size is omitted from some rows. Given values are once, few, many or a class for expanded clones.

CDR3nt | CDR3aa | v_gene | abundance | d_gene | j_gene | len
TGTGCCAGCATCCGAGGGGGCCCCCCAGATACGCAGTATTTT | CASIRGGPPDTQYF | TRBV7-2 | many | TRBD1 | TRBJ2-3 | 14
TGTGCCAGCAGGGGGGGGCGGCAGAACACCGGGGAGCTGTTTTTT | CASRGGRQNTGELFF | TRBV27 | many | . | TRBJ2-2 | 15
TGTGCCAGCAGCTTAGCGGGGTCCGGGACAGACTACAATGAGCAGTTCTTC | CASSLAGSGTDYNEQFF | TRBV7-6 | many | TRBD1 | TRBJ2-1 | 17
TGTGCCAGCAGTTCCCTCCAAGGCGGCTACACCTTC | CASSSLQGGYTF | TRBV27 | many | . | TRBJ1-2 | 12
TGTGCCAGCAGCCTTGACAGGGGAAACCAAGAGACCCAGTACTTC | CASSLDRGNQETQYF | TRBV7-2 | many | TRBD1 | TRBJ2-5 | 15
TGTGCCAGCAGCTCCGGACTAGCGGGAGCCGATACGCAGTATTTT | CASSSGLAGADTQYF | TRBV7-2 | many | TRBD2 | TRBJ2-3 | 15
TGTGCCAGCAGGAATCCTAGCGGAGAGACCCAGTACTTC | CASRNPSGETQYF | TRBV6-5 | . | TRBD2 | TRBJ2-5 | 13
TGCGCCAGCAGCCTTGGGACTAGCGGGGGAACCCTACTCGAGCAGTACTTC | CASSLGTSGGTLLEQYF | TRBV4-1 | . | TRBD2 | TRBJ2-7 | 17
TGTGCCAGCAGCCAGGGACGGTTGAACACCGGGGAGCTGTTTTTT | CASSQGRLNTGELFF | TRBV7-2 | many | . | TRBJ2-2 | 15
TGTGCCAGTAATAGTGAAAGGGCCCTGGGAGATACGCAGTATTTT | CASNSERALGDTQYF | TRBV19 | few | . | TRBJ2-3 | 15
TGTGCCAGCAGCGTAGAAGGATGGCAGGCATCAGGGGCCAACGTCCTGACTTTC | CASSVEGWQASGANVLTF | TRBV9 | . | . | TRBJ2-6 | 18
TGTGCCAGCAGCTTACGACAGCTGGATGGCTACACCTTC | CASSLRQLDGYTF | TRBV7-2 | many | . | TRBJ1-2 | 13
TGTGCCAGCACCCCAATCTCAGGGAGGGGGAACATTCAGTACTTC | CASTPISGRGNIQYF | TRBV6-1 | . | . | TRBJ2-4 | 15
TGCAGTGCTAGCTCCGGCGGAAATCAGCCCCAGCATTTT | CSASSGGNQPQHF | TRBV20-1 | . | . | TRBJ1-5 | 13
TGTGCCAGCAGGGCGGACAGGGTGGTAGGCTACACCTTC | CASRADRVVGYTF | TRBV28 | . | TRBD1 | TRBJ1-2 | 13
TGTGCCAGCAGCCTAGCGGGGCTCCTCCAAGAGACCCAGTACTTC | CASSLAGLLQETQYF | TRBV6-1 | many | TRBD2 | TRBJ2-5 | 15
TGTGCCAGCAGTTTAAGGACTAGCGGGAGTATTCTCGGGACAGATACGCAGTATTTT | CASSLRTSGSILGTDTQYF | TRBV27 | . | TRBD2 | TRBJ2-3 | 19
TGTGCCAGCAGCCTATTAGCTGGTGGGACCGGGGAGCTGTTTTTT | CASSLLAGGTGELFF | TRBV11-3 | many | . | TRBJ2-2 | 15
TGTGCCAGCAGTTCTCGGGGCCGCTCTGGAAACACCATATATTTT | CASSSRGRSGNTIYF | TRBV6-5 | many | . | TRBJ1-3 | 15
TGTGCCAGCAGCTCACCCCCCCCGGGACTAGCGGGGGGTCATATGAGCTCCTACAATGAGCAGTTCTTC | CASSSPPPGLAGGHMSSYNEQFF | TRBV7-2 | many | TRBD2 | TRBJ2-1 | 23
TGCAGTGCTGGGGCGGGGGACTATGGCTACACCTTC | CSAGAGDYGYTF | TRBV20-1 | . | . | TRBJ1-2 | 12
TGTGCCAGCAGCTTAAACGGGGCTAGCGGGGGCCAAGAGACCCAGTACTTC | CASSLNGASGGQETQYF | TRBV7-8 | many | TRBD2 | TRBJ2-5 | 17
TGTGCCAGCAGTTCCCAGGGTTGGAATGAGCAGTTCTTC | CASSSQGWNEQFF | TRBV12-3/TRBV12-4 | many | . | TRBJ2-1 | 13
TGTGCCAGCAGCCCCTCCGGGACAGGGACCTACGAGCAGTACTTC | CASSPSGTGTYEQYF | TRBV7-2 | many | TRBD1 | TRBJ2-7 | 15
TGTGCCAGCAGTTTTAGGGGGGCAGAGACAAACGATGGCTACACCTTC | CASSFRGAETNDGYTF | TRBV7-2 | many | . | TRBJ1-2 | 16
TGTGCCAGCAGCGGGCCCGTGATGGGTTTGAACACTGAAGCTTTCTTT | CASSGPVMGLNTEAFF | TRBV7-2 | many | . | TRBJ1-1 | 16
TGTGCCAGCAGTCGGAGGGGATTAGGGGAAAAACTGTTTTTT | CASSRRGLGEKLFF | TRBV6-5 | few | . | TRBJ1-4 | 14
TGTGCCAGCAGCCTCGGGACAGGGTTAGGGAACACTGAAGCTTTCTTT | CASSLGTGLGNTEAFF | TRBV12-3/TRBV12-4 | . | TRBD1 | TRBJ1-1 | 16
TGTGCCAGCAGCGAGGACAGGGGTTTTGAAAAACTGTTTTTT | CASSEDRGFEKLFF | TRBV2 | few | TRBD1 | TRBJ1-4 | 14
TGTGCCAGCAGCGCCACTCAAGGGGGGACCGATAGCAATCAGCCCCAGCATTTT | CASSATQGGTDSNQPQHF | TRBV7-6 | . | . | TRBJ1-5 | 18
TGTGCCAGCAGCCCCGGTTACACGGACATTCAGTACTTC | CASSPGYTDIQYF | TRBV7-2 | many | . | TRBJ2-4 | 13
TGTGCCAGCAGTACGCCGACCCCCCTAGCGGGTGCCTTCTCCTACGAGCAGTACTTC | CASSTPTPLAGAFSYEQYF | TRBV7-2 | many | TRBD2 | TRBJ2-7 | 19
TGTGCCAGCAGTTTGATTAGCGGGGGGGGGACCGGGGAGCTGTTTTTT | CASSLISGGGTGELFF | TRBV6-1 | many | TRBD2 | TRBJ2-2 | 16
TGTGCCAGCAGTTACTCCTCAACAGTGAACACTGAAGCTTTCTTT | CASSYSSTVNTEAFF | TRBV6-2/TRBV6-3 | many | . | TRBJ1-1 | 15
TGTGCCAGTAGTCCGACAGCGGGGGGTAACAATGAGCAGTTCTTC | CASSPTAGGNNEQFF | TRBV19 | few | TRBD2 | TRBJ2-1 | 15
TGTGCCAGCACCCCGGGGAGCGGGGGGACCTACGAGCAGTACTTC | CASTPGSGGTYEQYF | TRBV6-1 | many | TRBD2 | TRBJ2-7 | 15
TGTGCCAGCAGCCAAGGACGGAATAGCAATCAGCCCCAGCATTTT | CASSQGRNSNQPQHF | TRBV3-1 | few | . | TRBJ1-5 | 15
TGCGCCAGCAGCGACGAGGGACAGGGGGCAGGCTATGGCTACACCTTC | CASSDEGQGAGYGYTF | TRBV5-1 | . | TRBD1 | TRBJ1-2 | 16
TGTGCCAGCAGGAATTTCGAAGAGACCCAGTACTTC | CASRNFEETQYF | TRBV7-6 | many | . | TRBJ2-5 | 12
TGTGCCATCATGGAGGAGGCCGATGGCACTGAAGCTTTCTTT | CAIMEEADGTEAFF | TRBV10-3 | few | . | TRBJ1-1 | 14
TGTGCCAGCAGACCCGGGCCGGGGAACTATGGCTACACCTTC | CASRPGPGNYGYTF | TRBV7-2 | many | . | TRBJ1-2 | 14
TGTGCCAGCAGCTTAGGGGCCCAAGGAGATACGCAGTATTTT | CASSLGAQGDTQYF | TRBV11-3 | many | . | TRBJ2-3 | 14
TGTGCCAGCGGGAGCTCTGGAAACACCATATATTTT | CASGSSGNTIYF | TRBV7-2 | many | . | TRBJ1-3 | 12
TGTGCCAGCAGCTTAGCGTCCCACCCCCAACGGGCAGATACGCAGTATTTT | CASSLASHPQRADTQYF | TRBV7-8 | many | . | TRBJ2-3 | 17
TGTGCCAGCAGCTTAGTAGGGGGGGCAGGCACAGATACGCAGTATTTT | CASSLVGGAGTDTQYF | TRBV7-2 | many | . | TRBJ2-3 | 16